The sequence of this T cell receptor (beta chain) was determined in a study of regulatory T cells in long-lasting Graves disease. Sequencing libraries for TCR beta were prepared with iRepertoire HTBI primers and Arm-PCR of CDR3 regions. As originally analysed: The identification of under 65 TRBV and some 13 TRBJ segments was made across samples. TCRdb ran MiXCR on the multiplex PCR reads and lists one entry per CDR3 protein. The V and J calls were not made by the authors but by TCRdb's processing. The repertoire has roughly 610,000 distinct CDR3 sequences, about 15% of them found once; the top ten carry around a sixth. Findings of the study overall: Patients whose Graves' disease persisted exhibited lower TCR diversity than those newly diagnosed.

In its sample, this clonotype was seen a few times. Its antigen is not known. Trimming left V 4 bases short and J 1 base short, with 11 bases between. Germline CDR1 is SGHTA and CDR2 is FQGTGA. The CDR3 totals 15 residues. As to time point: newly diagnosed GD, antithyroid drugs for less than 3 months. PBMC RNA served as the TCR library source. In addition, the sample was reused for a study of T cells in Graves' hyperthyroidism and ophthalmopathy. That work contributes: Researchers ran a first-round RT-PCR on the TCR CDR3 using the HTBI primer set. Among thyroid clonotypes expanded above 0.001, most also appeared in blood.

The chain is built from TRBV7-3 and TRBJ2-4; D is uncertain. The sequence was collected from a woman between 25 and 40 years old with Graves disease. The sample here was peripheral blood mononuclear cells (PBMCs), taken at new diagnosis, from a patient treated with antithyroid drugs. The CDR3 protein is CASSSPGAAKNIQYF. CDR3 nucleotides: TGTGCCAGCAGCTCGCCCGGCGCGGCCAAAAACATTCAGTACTTC. The full variable domain, with the rest looked up from reference TRBV7-3 and TRBJ2-4, is GAGVSQTPSNKVTEKGKYVELRCDPISGHTALYWYRQSLGQGPEFLIYFQGTGAADDSGLPNDRFFAVRPEGSVSTLKIQRTERGDSAVYLCASSSPGAAKNIQYFGAGTRLSVL.